Given below is one TCR beta chain in context. This record belongs to a study of cytotoxic CD8 clonotypes in ibrutinib-treated CLL. Using immunoSEQ multiplex PCR, the repertoire was profiled, and TCRdb retains in-frame clones only, with some absent. The table lists approximately 160,000 clones, nearly 90% of them singletons. V dropped 7 bases and J dropped 1; count of bases not matched to a gene: 6. The CDR3 is 14 amino acids. Germline V lookup: CDR1 MDHEN, CDR2 SYDVKM. The sample in question was PBMCs, obtained at disease progression, from a patient treated with ibrutinib. This chain joins TRBV28 and TRBJ1-1; 7 bases agree with TRBD1. The source of this sequence is a human donor with chronic lymphocytic leukemia. This CDR3 reads CASKSPGGNTEAFF. DNA of the CDR3: TGTGCCAGCAAATCACCAGGGGGGAACACTGAAGCTTTCTTT.